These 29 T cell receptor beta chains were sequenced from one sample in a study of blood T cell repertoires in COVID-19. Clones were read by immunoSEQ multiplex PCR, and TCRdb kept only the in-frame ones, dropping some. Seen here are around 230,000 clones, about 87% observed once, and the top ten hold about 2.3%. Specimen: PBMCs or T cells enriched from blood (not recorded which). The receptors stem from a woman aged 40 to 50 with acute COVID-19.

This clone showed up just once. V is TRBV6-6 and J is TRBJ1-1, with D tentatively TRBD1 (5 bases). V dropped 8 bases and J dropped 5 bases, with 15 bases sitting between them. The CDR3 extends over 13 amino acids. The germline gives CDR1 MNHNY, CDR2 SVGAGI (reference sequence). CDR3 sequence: CASPEGMGTEAFF. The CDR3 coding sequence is TGTGCCAGCCCGGAGGGGATGGGGACTGAAGCTTTCTTT.

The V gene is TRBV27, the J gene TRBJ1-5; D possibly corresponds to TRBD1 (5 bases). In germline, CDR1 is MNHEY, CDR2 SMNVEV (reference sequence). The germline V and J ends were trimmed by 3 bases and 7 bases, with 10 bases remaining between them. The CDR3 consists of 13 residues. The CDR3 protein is CASSFGGIQPQHF. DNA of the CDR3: TGTGCCAGCAGTTTTGGGGGGATCCAGCCCCAGCATTTT.

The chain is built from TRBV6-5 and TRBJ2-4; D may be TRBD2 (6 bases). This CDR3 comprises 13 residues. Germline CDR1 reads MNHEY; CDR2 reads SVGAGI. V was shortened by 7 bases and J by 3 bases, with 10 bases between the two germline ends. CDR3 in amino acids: CASTVGGKNIQYF. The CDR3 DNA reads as TGTGCCAGCACCGTGGGAGGCAAAAACATTCAGTACTTC.

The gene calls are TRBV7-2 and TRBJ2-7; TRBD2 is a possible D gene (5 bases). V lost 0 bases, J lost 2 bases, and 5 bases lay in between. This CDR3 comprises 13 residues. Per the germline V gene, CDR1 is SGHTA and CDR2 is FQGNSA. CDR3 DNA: TGTGCCAGCAGCTTAGCGACTACCTACGAGCAGTACTTC. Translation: CASSLATTYEQYF.

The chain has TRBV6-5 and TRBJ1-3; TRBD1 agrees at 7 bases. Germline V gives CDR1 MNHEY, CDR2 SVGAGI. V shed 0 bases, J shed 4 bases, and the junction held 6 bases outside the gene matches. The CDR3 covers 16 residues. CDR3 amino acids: CASSYSTGLGGNTIYF. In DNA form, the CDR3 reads TGTGCCAGCAGTTACTCGACAGGGTTGGGCGGAAACACCATATATTTT.

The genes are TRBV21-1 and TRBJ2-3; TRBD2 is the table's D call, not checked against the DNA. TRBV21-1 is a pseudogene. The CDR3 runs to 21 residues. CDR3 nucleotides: TGTGCCAGCAGCAAATTTGTGCCCCTGTGGGCGGGTCTCGAAGGCACAGATACGCAGTATTTT. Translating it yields CASSKFVPLWAGLEGTDTQYF.

The DNA of the CDR3 is TGTGCCTGGACCCTCAGCTCCTATAATTCACCCCTCCACTTT. The encoded protein is CAWTLSSYNSPLHF. The rearrangement uses TRBV30 and TRBJ1-6; unclear D gene. V lost 4 bases and J 0 bases, leaving 7 bases between the germline ends. CDR3 length: 14 amino acids. Germline V gene lookup returns CDR1 GTSNPN and CDR2 SVGIG (reference sequence).

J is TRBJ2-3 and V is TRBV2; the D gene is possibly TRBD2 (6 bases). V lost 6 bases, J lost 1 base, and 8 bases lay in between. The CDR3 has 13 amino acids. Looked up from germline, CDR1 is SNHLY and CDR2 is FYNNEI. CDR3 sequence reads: CASRPGGTDTQYF. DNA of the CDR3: TGTGCCAGCAGGCCGGGAGGCACAGATACGCAGTATTTT.

The CDR3 DNA reads as TGTGCCAGCAGCTTAGGTAATTCCAATCAGCCCCAGCATTTT. Its translation is CASSLGNSNQPQHF. The V and J genes are TRBV7-2 and TRBJ1-5; D uncertain. The germline V gene encodes CDR1 SGHTA and CDR2 FQGNSA. The CDR3 extends over 14 amino acids. V was cut by 1 base and J by 3 bases, with 7 bases left in between. Supplemented by reference TRBV7-2 and TRBJ1-5, the full variable domain reads GAGVSQSPSNKVTEKGKDVELRCDPISGHTALYWYRQSLGQGLEFLIYFQGNSAPDKSGLPSDRFSAERTGGSVSTLTIQRTQQEDSAVYLCASSLGNSNQPQHFGDGTRLSIL.

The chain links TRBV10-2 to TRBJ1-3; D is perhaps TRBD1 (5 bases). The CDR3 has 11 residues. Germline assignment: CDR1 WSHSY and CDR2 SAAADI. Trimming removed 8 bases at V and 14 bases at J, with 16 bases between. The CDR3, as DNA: TGCGCCAGCGGTCAGGGATTCCCATTATATTTT. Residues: CASGQGFPLYF.

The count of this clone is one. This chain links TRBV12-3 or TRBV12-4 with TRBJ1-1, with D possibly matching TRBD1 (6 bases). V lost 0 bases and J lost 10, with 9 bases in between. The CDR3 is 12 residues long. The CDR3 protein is CASSLAHRVAFF. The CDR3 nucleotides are TGTGCCAGCAGTTTAGCCCACAGGGTAGCTTTCTTT.

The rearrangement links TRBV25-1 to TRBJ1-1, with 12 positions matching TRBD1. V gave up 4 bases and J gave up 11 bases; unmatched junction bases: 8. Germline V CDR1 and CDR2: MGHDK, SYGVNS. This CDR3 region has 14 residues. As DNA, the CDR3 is TGTGCCAGCAGTGCCCCGGGACAGGGGGCTTCGGCTTTCTTT. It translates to CASSAPGQGASAFF.

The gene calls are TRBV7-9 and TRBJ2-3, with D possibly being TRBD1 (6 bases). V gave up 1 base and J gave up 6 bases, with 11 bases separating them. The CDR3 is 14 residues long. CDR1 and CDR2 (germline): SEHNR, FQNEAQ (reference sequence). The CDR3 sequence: CASSLEVGADTQYF. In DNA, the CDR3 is TGTGCCAGCAGCTTAGAGGTGGGGGCGGATACGCAGTATTTT.

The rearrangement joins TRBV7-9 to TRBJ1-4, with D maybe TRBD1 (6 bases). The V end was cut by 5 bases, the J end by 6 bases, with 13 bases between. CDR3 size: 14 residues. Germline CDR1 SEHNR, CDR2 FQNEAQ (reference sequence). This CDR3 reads CASSPTGSYEKLFF. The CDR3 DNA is TGTGCCAGCAGCCCTACAGGGTCCTATGAAAAACTGTTTTTT.

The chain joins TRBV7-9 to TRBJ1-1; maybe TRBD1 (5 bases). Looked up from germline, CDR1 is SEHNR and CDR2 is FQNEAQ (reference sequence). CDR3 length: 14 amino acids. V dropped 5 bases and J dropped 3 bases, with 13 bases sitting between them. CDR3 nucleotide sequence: TGTGCCAGCAGCATGAGCGACAGCCACACTGAAGCTTTCTTT. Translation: CASSMSDSHTEAFF.

This CDR3 reads CASSPLRGGGGSGQPQHF. The CDR3 nucleotides read TGTGCCAGCTCACCACTAAGAGGGGGCGGTGGCTCGGGTCAGCCCCAGCATTTT. V gene TRBV18 combines with J gene TRBJ1-5, with TRBD1 matching over 7 bases. Germline CDR1 is KGHSH and CDR2 is LQKENI. The V segment lost 1 base and the J segment 6 bases; nucleotides outside the gene matches: 15. CDR3 length: 18 residues.

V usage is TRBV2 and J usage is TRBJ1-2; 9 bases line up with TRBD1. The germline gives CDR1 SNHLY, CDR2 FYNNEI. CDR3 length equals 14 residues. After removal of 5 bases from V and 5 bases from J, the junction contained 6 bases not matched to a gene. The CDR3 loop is CASSIIGTGYGYTF. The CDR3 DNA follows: TGTGCCAGCAGTATAATCGGGACAGGGTATGGCTACACCTTC.

The CDR3 is CSAGAKNIQYF. CDR3 sequence (DNA): TGCAGTGCCGGGGCCAAAAACATTCAGTACTTC. The chain has TRBV20-1 and TRBJ2-4; no firm D call. The CDR3 is 11 residues long. V was pared by 6 bases and J by 1 base, with 4 bases between. Germline-derived CDR1 and CDR2 are DFQATT and SNEGSKA (reference sequence).

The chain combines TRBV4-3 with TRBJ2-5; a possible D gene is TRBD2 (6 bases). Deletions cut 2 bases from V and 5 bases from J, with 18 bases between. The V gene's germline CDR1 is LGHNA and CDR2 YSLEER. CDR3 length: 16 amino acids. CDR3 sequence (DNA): TGCGCCAGCAGCCAAAATTTGGGGGAGGAGGTGGAGACCCAGTACTTC. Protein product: CASSQNLGEEVETQYF.

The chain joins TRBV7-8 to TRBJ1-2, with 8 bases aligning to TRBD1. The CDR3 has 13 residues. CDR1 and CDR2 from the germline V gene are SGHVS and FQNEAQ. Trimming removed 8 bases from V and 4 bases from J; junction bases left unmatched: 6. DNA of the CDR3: TGTGCCAGCGGACCGCAGGGGGCCTATGGCTACACCTTC. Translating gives CASGPQGAYGYTF.

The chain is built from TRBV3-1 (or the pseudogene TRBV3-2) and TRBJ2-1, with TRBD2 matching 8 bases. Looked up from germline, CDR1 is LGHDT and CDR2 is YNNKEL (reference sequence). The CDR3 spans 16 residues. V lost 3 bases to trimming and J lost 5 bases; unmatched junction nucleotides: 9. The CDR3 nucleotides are TGTGCCAGCAGCCAGACCTCGCGGGGGGCACACAATGAGCAGTTCTTC. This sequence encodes CASSQTSRGAHNEQFF.

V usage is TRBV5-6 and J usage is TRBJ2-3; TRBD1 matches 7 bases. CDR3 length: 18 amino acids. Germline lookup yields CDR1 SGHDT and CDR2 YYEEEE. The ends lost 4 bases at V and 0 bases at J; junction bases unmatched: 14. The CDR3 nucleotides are TGTGCCAGCAGCCGCTTTGCCGGGACAGCAAGTAGCACAGATACGCAGTATTTT. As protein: CASSRFAGTASSTDTQYF.

CDR3 amino acids: CASSPGLAGWREQFF. For the CDR3, the DNA is TGTGCCAGCAGCCCGGGACTAGCGGGCTGGCGGGAGCAGTTCTTC. V is TRBV14 and J is TRBJ2-1, with 12 bases matching TRBD2. CDR1 SGHDN and CDR2 FVKESK come from the germline V gene. The CDR3 consists of 15 residues. V lost 4 bases, J lost 10 bases, and 8 bases stayed unmatched. Using reference TRBV14 and TRBJ2-1 for the parts outside the CDR3, the full variable domain is EAGVTQFPSHSVIEKGQTVTLRCDPISGHDNLYWYRRVMGKEIKFLLHFVKESKQDESGMPNNRFLAERTGGTYSTLKVQPAELEDSGVYFCASSPGLAGWREQFFGPGTRLTVL.

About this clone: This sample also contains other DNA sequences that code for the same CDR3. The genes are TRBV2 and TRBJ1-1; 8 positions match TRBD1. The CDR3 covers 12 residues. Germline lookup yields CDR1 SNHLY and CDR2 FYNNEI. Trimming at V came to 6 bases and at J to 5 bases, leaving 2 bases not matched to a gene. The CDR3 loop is CASSYRGTEAFF. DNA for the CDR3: TGTGCCAGCAGCTACAGGGGGACTGAAGCTTTCTTT.

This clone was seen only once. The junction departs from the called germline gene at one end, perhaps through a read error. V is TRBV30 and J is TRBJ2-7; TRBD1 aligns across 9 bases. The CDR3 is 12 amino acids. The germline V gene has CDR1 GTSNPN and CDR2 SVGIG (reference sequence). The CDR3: CAFHTGGTKSHF. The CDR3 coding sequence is TGTGCCTTTCACACAGGGGGCACCAAGTCGCACTTC.

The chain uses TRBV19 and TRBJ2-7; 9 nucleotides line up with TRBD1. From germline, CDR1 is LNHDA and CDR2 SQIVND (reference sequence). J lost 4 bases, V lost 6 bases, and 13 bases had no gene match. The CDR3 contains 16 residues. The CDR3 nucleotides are TGTGCCAGTAGGCAAAACCCCGGGACAGGGAGATACGAGCAGTACTTC. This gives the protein CASRQNPGTGRYEQYF.

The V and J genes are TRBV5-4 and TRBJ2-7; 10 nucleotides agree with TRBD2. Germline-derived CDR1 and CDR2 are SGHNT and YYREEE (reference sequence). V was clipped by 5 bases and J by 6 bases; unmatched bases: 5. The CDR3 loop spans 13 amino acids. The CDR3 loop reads CASRPSGGTEQYF. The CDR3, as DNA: TGTGCCAGCAGGCCTAGCGGGGGAACCGAGCAGTACTTC.

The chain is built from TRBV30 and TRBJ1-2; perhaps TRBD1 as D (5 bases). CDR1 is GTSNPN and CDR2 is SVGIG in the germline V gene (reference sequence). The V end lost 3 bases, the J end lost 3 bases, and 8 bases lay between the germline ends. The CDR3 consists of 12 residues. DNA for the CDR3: TGTGCCTGGAGGCAGGGATACTATGGCTACACCTTC. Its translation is CAWRQGYYGYTF. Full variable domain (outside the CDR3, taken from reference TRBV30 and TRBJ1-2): SQTIHQWPATLVQPVGSPLSLECTVEGTSNPNLYWYRQAAGRGLQLLFYSVGIGQISSEVPQNLSASRPQDRQFILSSKKLLLSDSGFYLCAWRQGYYGYTFGSGTRLTVV.

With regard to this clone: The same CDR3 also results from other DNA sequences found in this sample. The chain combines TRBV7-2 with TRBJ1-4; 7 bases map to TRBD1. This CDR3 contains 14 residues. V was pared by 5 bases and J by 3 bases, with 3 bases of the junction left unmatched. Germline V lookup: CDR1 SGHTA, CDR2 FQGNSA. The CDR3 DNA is TGTGCCAGCAGCCTTGACAGGGCTAATGAAAAACTGTTTTTT. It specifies CASSLDRANEKLFF.